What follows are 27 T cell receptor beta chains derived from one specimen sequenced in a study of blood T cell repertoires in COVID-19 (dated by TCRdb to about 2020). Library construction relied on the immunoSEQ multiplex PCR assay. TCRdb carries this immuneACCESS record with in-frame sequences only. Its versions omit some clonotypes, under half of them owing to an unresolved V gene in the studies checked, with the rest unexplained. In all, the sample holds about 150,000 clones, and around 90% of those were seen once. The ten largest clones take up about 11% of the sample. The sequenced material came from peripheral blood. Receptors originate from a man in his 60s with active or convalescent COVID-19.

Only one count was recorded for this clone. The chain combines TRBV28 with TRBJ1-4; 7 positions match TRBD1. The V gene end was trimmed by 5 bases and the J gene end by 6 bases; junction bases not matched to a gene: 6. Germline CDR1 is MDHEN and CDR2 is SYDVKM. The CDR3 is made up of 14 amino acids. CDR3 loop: CASSPGGLDEKLFF. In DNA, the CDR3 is TGTGCCAGCAGTCCAGGGGGGCTGGATGAAAAACTGTTTTTT.

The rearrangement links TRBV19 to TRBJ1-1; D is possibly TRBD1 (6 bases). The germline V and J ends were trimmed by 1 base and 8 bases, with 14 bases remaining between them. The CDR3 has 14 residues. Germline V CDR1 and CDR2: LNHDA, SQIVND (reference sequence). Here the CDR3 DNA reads TGTGCCAGTAGTATAGGGGGGCAGTCGGGAGAAGCTTTCTTT. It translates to CASSIGGQSGEAFF.

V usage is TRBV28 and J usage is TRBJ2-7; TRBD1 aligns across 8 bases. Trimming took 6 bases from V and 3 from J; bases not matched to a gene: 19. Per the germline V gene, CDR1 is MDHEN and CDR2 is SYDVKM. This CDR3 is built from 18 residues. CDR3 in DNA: TGTGCCAGCAGCAACCTGGACAGGGTACGGCTGATTATCTACGAGCAGTACTTC. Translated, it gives CASSNLDRVRLIIYEQYF. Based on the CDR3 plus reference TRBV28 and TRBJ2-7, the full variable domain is DVKVTQSSRYLVKRTGEKVFLECVQDMDHENMFWYRQDPGLGLRLIYFSYDVKMKEKGDIPEGYSVSREKKERFSLILESASTNQTSMYLCASSNLDRVRLIIYEQYFGPGTRLTVT.

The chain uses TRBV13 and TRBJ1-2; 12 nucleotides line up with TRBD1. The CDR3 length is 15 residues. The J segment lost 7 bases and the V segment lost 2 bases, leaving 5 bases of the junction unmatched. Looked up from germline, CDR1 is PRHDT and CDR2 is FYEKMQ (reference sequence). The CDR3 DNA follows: TGTGCCAGCAGCTTATCGGGGACAGGGGGCAGTGGCTACACCTTC. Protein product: CASSLSGTGGSGYTF.

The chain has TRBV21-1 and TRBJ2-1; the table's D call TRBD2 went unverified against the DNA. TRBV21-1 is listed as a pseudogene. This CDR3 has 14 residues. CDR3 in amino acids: CAGSSRGAYNEQFF. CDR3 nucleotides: TGTGCCGGAAGCTCCCGAGGCGCCTACAATGAGCAGTTCTTC.

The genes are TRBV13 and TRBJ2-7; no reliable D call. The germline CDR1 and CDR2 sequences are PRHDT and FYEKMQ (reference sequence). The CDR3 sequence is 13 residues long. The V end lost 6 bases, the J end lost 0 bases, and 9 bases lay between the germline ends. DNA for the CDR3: TGTGCCAGCAGTCCAGGCCTCTCCTACGAGCAGTACTTC. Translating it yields CASSPGLSYEQYF.

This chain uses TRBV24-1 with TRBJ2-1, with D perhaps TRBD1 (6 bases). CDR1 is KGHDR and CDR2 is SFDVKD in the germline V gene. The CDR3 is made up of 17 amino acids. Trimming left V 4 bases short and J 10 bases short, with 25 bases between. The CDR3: CATSDEKSRGTVGEQFF. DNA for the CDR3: TGTGCCACCAGTGACGAAAAATCCAGGGGAACGGTAGGGGAGCAGTTCTTC.

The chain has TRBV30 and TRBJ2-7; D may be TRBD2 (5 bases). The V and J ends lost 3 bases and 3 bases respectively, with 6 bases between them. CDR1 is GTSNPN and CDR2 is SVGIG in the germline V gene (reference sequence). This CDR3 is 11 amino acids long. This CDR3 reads CAWRGSYEQYF. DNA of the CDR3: TGTGCCTGGAGGGGGAGCTACGAGCAGTACTTC.

The CDR3 sequence is CASSYEGTVNTEAFF. The CDR3 DNA sequence: TGTGCCAGCAGTTACGAGGGGACAGTGAACACTGAAGCTTTCTTT. This sequence joins TRBV6-5 and TRBJ1-1, with 7 positions matching TRBD1. The germline gives CDR1 MNHEY, CDR2 SVGAGI. V lost 2 bases to trimming and J lost 0 bases; unmatched junction nucleotides: 3. The CDR3 totals 15 residues.

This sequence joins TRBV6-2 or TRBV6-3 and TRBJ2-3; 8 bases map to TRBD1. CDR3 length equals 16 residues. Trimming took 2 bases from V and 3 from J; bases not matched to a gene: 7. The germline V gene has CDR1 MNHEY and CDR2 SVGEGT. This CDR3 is CASSYGYTGGTDTQYF. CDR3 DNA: TGTGCCAGCAGTTACGGTTATACAGGGGGTACAGATACGCAGTATTTT.

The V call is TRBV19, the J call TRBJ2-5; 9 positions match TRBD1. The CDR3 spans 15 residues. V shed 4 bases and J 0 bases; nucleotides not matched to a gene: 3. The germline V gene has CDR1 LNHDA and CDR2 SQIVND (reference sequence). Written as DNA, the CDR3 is TGTGCCAGTAGTACAGGGGACAGGGACCAAGAGACCCAGTACTTC. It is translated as CASSTGDRDQETQYF.

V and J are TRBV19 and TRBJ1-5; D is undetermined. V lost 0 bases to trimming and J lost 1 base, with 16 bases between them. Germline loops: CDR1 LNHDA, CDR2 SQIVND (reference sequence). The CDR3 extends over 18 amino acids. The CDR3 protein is CASSIETIPLQSNQPQHF. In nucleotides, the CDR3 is TGTGCCAGTAGTATAGAGACTATTCCACTACAAAGCAATCAGCCCCAGCATTTT.

The CDR3 region is CASSKRGSQLSGNTIYF. Written as DNA, the CDR3 is TGTGCCAGTAGTAAACGGGGATCCCAACTATCTGGAAACACCATATATTTT. V gene TRBV19 combines with J gene TRBJ1-3; D remains unclear. In germline, CDR1 is LNHDA, CDR2 SQIVND (reference sequence). The CDR3 runs 17 residues. The V and J ends lost 4 bases and 1 base respectively, with 17 bases between them.

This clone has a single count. The CDR3 sequence is CASSPQGAYEQYF. DNA of the CDR3: TGTGCCAGCTCACCCCAGGGGGCATACGAGCAGTACTTC. The rearrangement joins TRBV18 to TRBJ2-7; 8 bases agree with TRBD1. Per germline, CDR1 KGHSH and CDR2 LQKENI. The CDR3 has 13 amino acids. Trimming removed 3 bases from V and 4 bases from J; junction bases left unmatched: 2.

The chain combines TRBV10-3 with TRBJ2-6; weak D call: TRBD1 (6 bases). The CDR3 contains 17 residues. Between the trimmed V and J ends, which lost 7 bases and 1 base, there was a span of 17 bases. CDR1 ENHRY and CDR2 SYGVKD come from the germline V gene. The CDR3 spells CAIKSALDRSGANVLTF. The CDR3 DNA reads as TGTGCCATCAAGTCGGCCCTTGACAGGTCTGGGGCCAACGTCCTGACTTTC.

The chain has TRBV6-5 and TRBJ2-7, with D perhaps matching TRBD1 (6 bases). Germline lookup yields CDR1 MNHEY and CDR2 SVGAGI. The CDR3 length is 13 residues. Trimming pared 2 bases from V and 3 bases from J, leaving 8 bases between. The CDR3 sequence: CASSYARGYEQYF. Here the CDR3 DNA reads TGTGCCAGCAGTTACGCCAGGGGCTACGAGCAGTACTTC.

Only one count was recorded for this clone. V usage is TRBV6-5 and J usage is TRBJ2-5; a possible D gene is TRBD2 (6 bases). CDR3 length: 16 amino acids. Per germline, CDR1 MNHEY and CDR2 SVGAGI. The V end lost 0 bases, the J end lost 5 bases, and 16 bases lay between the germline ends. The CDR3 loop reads CASSYSGLSGGETQYF. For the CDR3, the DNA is TGTGCCAGCAGTTACTCCGGACTTTCCGGAGGGGAGACCCAGTACTTC.

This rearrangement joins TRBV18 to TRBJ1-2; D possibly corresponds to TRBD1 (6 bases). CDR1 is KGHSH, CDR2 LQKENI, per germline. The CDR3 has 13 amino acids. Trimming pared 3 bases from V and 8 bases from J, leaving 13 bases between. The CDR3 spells CASSPSGGWGYTF. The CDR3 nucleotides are TGTGCCAGCTCACCCTCGGGGGGCTGGGGCTACACCTTC.

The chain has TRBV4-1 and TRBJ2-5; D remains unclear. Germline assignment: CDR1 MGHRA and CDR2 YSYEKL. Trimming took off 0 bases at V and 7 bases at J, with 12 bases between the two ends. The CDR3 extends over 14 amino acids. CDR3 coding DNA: TGCGCCAGCAGCCAAGATCCCGTTACTGGGACCCAGTACTTC. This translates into CASSQDPVTGTQYF.

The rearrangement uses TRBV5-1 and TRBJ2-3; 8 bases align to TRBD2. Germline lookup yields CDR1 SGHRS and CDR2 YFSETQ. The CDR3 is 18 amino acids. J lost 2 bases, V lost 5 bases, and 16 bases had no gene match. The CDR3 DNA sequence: TGCGCCAGCAGTTTACCGGGACTAGGGGCTTTTAACACAGATACGCAGTATTTT. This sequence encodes CASSLPGLGAFNTDTQYF.

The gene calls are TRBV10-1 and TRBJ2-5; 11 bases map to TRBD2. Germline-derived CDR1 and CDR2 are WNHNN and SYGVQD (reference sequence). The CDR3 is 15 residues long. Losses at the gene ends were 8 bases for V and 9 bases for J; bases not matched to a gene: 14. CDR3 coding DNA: TGCGCCAGCGGAACCCGACTAGCGGGGCCCCGTGCCCAGTACTTC. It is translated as CASGTRLAGPRAQYF.

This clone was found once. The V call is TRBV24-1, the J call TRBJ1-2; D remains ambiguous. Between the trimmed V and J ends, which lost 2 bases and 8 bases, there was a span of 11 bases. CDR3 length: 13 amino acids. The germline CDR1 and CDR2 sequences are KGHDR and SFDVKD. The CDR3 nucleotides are TGTGCCACCAGTGATTCCAGGTCTCGGGGCTACACCTTC. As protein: CATSDSRSRGYTF.

CDR3 sequence reads: CASSLTSGITNTGELFF. The CDR3, as DNA: TGTGCCAGCAGTCTGACTAGCGGGATTACGAACACCGGGGAGCTGTTTTTT. This rearrangement joins TRBV28 to TRBJ2-2; TRBD2 matches 11 bases. V dropped 5 bases and J dropped 0; count of bases not matched to a gene: 5. The CDR3 totals 17 residues. CDR1 is MDHEN and CDR2 is SYDVKM in the germline V gene.

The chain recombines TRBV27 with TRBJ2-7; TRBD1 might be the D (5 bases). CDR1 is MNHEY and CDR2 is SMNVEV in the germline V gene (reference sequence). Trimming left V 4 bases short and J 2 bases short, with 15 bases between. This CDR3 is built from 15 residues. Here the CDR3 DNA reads TGTGCCAGCAGTTCCATCCCAGGGTTTACCTACGAGCAGTACTTC. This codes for CASSSIPGFTYEQYF.

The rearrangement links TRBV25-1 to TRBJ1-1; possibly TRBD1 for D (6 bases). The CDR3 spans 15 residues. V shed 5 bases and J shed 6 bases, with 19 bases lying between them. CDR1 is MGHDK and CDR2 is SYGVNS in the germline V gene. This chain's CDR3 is CASSPAGTKLSEAFF. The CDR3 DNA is TGTGCCAGCAGTCCAGCCGGGACAAAGCTCTCTGAAGCTTTCTTT.

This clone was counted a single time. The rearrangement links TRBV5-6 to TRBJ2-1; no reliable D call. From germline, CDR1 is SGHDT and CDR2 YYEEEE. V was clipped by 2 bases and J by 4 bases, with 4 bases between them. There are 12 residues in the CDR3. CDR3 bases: TGTGCCAGCAGCTTCATTTACAATGAGCAGTTCTTC. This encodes CASSFIYNEQFF.

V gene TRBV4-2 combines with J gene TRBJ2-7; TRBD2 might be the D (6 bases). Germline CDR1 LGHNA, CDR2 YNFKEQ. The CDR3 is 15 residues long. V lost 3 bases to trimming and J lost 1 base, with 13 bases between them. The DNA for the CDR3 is TGTGCCAGCAGCCATGCGACGGGAGAGTCCTACGAGCAGTACTTC. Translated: CASSHATGESYEQYF.